Given below is one T cell receptor (beta chain) in context. This receptor's antigen is unknown. Per-base qualities were not stored, and no clone one base away is much larger. The sample's time point label, in plain terms: cells obtained before transplantation from donor or recipient. CD3+CD4+ and CD3+CD8+ populations were FACS-sorted from unstimulated pre-transplant donor and recipient cells taken from spleen or lymph nodes. The library was prepared using the immunoSEQ multiplex PCR assay. For most patients, genomic DNA was isolated with the Qiagen DNeasy Blood and Tissue Kit and shipped frozen to Adaptive Biotechnologies for TCR sequencing. For most patients, high-throughput TCR-beta CDR3 sequencing of genomic DNA was performed by Adaptive Biotechnologies. As for how the authors treated the data: Adaptive's ImmunoSEQ software supplied the TCR sequencing data for more than 15 patients, while MiXCR and VDJtools were used to process a few other patients. To correct CD4 versus CD8 sorting errors, any sequence found in both subsets at a frequency ratio below 5:1 was removed. CDR3 nucleotide sequences shared between donor and recipient were removed because their origin could not be assigned. At least 2-fold expansion over unstimulated cells and a minimum CFSE-low frequency of 0.002% (template counts) or 0.001% (read counts) were required for clones to be classified as alloreactive. Clones detected in sequenced pre-transplant spleen, lymph node, or MLR CFSE-low populations of the donor or recipient were defined as mappable. The cumulative frequency of alloreactive clones was calculated as a percentage of all sequences, weighted by copy number. As stored in TCRdb, this immuneACCESS dataset retains in-frame rearrangements with V and J assigned. A fraction of the clones does not appear; measured against another copy, unresolved V genes explain less than half of the discrepancy, and the remainder lacks a known reason. The DNA gave D and trimming, while V, J and clone size come from that table. The sample table contains some 100,000 clones; only one count was recorded for about nine tenths of them. Clones ranked in the top ten supply around 0.07% of the sample.

The entry originates in a study of graft-versus-host responses after intestinal transplantation (dated by TCRdb to 2020 to 2022). With regard to the full study: The transplants that recipients received were multivisceral, liver-intestinal, or isolated intestinal. Donor T cell macrochimerism was defined as a peak of at least 4% donor T cells among recipient peripheral blood mononuclear cells. Every recipient was given anti-thymocyte globulin induction, followed by around three years of maintenance tacrolimus and steroids. Of the approximately 24 intestinal transplant recipients enrolled in the cohort, one of whom was a retransplant, a few patients without pretransplant specimens were excluded. Bulk TCR-beta CDR3 sequencing was used to track graft-versus-host and host-versus-graft alloreactive T cell clones in the graft, circulation and bone marrow after intestinal transplantation. Samples from a few later patients were sequenced in-house on an Illumina MiSeq with MiXCR processing rather than by the commercial service. To identify alloreactive clones, pre-transplant mixed lymphocyte reaction products were sequenced and then compared with unstimulated pre-transplant donor and recipient T cells.

What the authors observed across the whole study: Conclusions were limited by the relatively low number and heterogeneity of intestinal transplant patients. GvH clones were detected in recipient bone marrow, and some appeared earlier in ileal mucosa or blood, consistent with an intestinal mucosal origin. In patients with donor T cell macrochimerism, the allografts had high GvH to HvG T cell clonal ratios. Early after transplant, peak levels of circulating GvH clones were found to be associated with declines in HvG clones.

V sheds 2 bases and J sheds 1 base, leaving 15 bases between their ends. The CDR3, from cysteine to phenylalanine, totals 16 residues. The kept DNA is CDR3 alone, 48 bases in frame from the first base. Via the germline V gene (reference sequence), CDR1 is SEHNR and CDR2 FQNEAQ. The TCR was taken from a human donor who was the organ donor for an intestinal transplant. The sequence is built from TRBV7-9 and TRBJ2-7; too little of a D gene remains to name it. Sequencing was performed on unstimulated CD8+ T cells sorted from spleen or lymph node cells, taken before transplant. Read as DNA, the sequence is TGTGCCAGCAGCTTACCATACGGAGAGCAGTCCTACGAGCAGTACTTC. Its product reads: CASSLPYGEQSYEQYF. With the portions outside the CDR3 filled from the reference TRBV7-9 and TRBJ2-7 genes, the complete variable region becomes DTGVSQNPRHKITKRGQNVTFRCDPISEHNRLYWYRQTLGQGPEFLTYFQNEAQLEKSRLLSDRFSAERPKGSFSTLEIQRTEQGDSAMYLCASSLPYGEQSYEQYFGPGTRLTVT.